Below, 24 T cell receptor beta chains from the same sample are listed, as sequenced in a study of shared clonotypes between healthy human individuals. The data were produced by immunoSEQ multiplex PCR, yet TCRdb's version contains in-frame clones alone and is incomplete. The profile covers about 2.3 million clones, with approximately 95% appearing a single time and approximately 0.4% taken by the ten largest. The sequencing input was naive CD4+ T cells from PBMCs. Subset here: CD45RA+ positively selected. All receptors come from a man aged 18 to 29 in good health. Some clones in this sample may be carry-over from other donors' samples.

CDR3 residues: CASSLTGGQFF. DNA of the CDR3: TGTGCCAGCAGCCTAACTGGGGGCCAGTTCTTC. The rearrangement uses TRBV7-9 and TRBJ2-1; tentative D call: TRBD1 (6 bases). Germline-derived CDR1 and CDR2 are SEHNR and FQNEAQ (reference sequence). Trimming left V 5 bases short and J 13 bases short, with 12 bases between. The CDR3 spans 11 residues.

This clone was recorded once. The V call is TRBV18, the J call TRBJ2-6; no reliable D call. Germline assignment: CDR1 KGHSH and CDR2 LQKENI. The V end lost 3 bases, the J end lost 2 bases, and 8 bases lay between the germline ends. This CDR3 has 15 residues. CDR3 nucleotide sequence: TGTGCCAGCTCACCTGTAGGGACTGGGGCCAACGTCCTGACTTTC. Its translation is CASSPVGTGANVLTF. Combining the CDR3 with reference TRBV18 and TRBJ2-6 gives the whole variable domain NAGVMQNPRHLVRRRGQEARLRCSPMKGHSHVYWYRQLPEEGLKFMVYLQKENIIDESGMPKERFSAEFPKEGPSILRIQQVVRGDSAAYFCASSPVGTGANVLTFGAGSRLTVL.

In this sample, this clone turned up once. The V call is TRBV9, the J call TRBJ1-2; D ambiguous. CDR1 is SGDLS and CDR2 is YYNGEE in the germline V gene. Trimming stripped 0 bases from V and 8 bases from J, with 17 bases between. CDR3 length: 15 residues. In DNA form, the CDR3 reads TGTGCCAGCAGCGTAGCAGCGATTCTTATTTGGGGCTACACCTTC. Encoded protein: CASSVAAILIWGYTF. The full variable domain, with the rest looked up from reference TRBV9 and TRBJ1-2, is DSGVTQTPKHLITATGQRVTLRCSPRSGDLSVYWYQQSLDQGLQFLIQYYNGEERAKGNILERFSAQQFPDLHSELNLSSLELGDSALYFCASSVAAILIWGYTFGSGTRLTVV.

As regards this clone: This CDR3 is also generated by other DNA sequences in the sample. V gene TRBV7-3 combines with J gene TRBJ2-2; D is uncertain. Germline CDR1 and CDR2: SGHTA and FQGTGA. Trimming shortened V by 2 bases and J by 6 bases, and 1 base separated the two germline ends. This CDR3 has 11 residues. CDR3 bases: TGTGCCAGCAGCTTAGCCGGGGAGCTGTTTTTT. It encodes CASSLAGELFF.

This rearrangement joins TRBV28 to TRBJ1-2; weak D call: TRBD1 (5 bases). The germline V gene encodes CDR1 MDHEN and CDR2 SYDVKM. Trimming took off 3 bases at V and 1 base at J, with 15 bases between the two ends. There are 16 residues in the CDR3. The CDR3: CASSLSGQNRNYGYTF. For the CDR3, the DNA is TGTGCCAGCAGTTTGTCGGGGCAGAACCGTAACTATGGCTACACCTTC.

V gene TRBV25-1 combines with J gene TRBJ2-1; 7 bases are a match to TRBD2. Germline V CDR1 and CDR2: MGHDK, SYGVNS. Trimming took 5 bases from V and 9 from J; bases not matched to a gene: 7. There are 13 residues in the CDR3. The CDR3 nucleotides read TGTGCCAGCAGTATGAGAGCGGGAAGTGAGCAGTTCTTC. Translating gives CASSMRAGSEQFF.

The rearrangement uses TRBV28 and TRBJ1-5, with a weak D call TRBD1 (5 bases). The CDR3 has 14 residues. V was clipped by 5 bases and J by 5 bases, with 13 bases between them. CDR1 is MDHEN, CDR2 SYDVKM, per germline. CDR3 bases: TGTGCCAGCAGTACCGGGACGAGAGATCAGCCCCAGCATTTT. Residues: CASSTGTRDQPQHF. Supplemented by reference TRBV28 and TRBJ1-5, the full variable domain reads DVKVTQSSRYLVKRTGEKVFLECVQDMDHENMFWYRQDPGLGLRLIYFSYDVKMKEKGDIPEGYSVSREKKERFSLILESASTNQTSMYLCASSTGTRDQPQHFGDGTRLSIL.

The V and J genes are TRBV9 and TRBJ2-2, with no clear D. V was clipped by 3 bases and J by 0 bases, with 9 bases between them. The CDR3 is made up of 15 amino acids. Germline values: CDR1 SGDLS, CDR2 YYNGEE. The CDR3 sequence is CASSAFGANTGELFF. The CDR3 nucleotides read TGTGCCAGCAGCGCTTTCGGCGCGAACACCGGGGAGCTGTTTTTT.

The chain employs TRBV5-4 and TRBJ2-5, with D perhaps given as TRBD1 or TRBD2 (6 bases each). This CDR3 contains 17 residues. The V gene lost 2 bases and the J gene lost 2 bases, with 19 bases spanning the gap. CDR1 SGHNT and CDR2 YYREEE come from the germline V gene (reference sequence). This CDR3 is CASSFSPGKGGQETQYF. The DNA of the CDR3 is TGTGCCAGCAGCTTTTCGCCCGGGAAGGGGGGACAAGAGACCCAGTACTTC.

The CDR3 region has the DNA TGTGCCAGCAGCTCGTACGGAGTTAACAATGAGCAGTTCTTC. This codes for CASSSYGVNNEQFF. The chain carries TRBV7-3 and TRBJ2-1, with D hard to call. Germline CDR1 reads SGHTA; CDR2 reads FQGTGA. The CDR3 contains 14 residues. V was cut by 4 bases and J by 5 bases, with 12 bases left in between.

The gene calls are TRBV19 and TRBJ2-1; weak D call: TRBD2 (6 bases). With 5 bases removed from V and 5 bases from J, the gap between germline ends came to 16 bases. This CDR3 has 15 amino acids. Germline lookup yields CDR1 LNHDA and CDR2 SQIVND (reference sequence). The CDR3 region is CASSDLARDHNEQFF. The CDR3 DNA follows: TGTGCCAGTAGTGATCTAGCGCGAGACCACAATGAGCAGTTCTTC. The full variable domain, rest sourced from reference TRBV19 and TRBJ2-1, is DGGITQSPKYLFRKEGQNVTLSCEQNLNHDAMYWYRQDPGQGLRLIYYSQIVNDFQKGDIAEGYSVSREKKESFPLTVTSAQKNPTAFYLCASSDLARDHNEQFFGPGTRLTVL.

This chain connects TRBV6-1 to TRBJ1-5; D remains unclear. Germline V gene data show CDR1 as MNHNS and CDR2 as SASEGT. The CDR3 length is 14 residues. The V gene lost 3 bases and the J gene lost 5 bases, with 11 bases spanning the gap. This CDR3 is CASSESSSYQPQHF. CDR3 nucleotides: TGTGCCAGCAGTGAGTCCAGCAGCTATCAGCCCCAGCATTTT.

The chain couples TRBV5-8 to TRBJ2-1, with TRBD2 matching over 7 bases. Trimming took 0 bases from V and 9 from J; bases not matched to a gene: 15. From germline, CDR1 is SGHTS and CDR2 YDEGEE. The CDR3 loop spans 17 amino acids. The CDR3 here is CASSLATAGRGRAEQFF. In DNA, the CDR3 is TGTGCCAGCAGCTTGGCGACAGCGGGGCGTGGAAGGGCTGAGCAGTTCTTC.

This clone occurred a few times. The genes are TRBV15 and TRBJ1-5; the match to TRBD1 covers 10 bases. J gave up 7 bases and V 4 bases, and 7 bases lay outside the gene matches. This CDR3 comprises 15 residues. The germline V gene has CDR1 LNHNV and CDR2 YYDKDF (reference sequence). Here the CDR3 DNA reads TGTGCCACCAGCATCCGGACAGGGGGTCGGCAGCCCCAGCATTTT. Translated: CATSIRTGGRQPQHF.

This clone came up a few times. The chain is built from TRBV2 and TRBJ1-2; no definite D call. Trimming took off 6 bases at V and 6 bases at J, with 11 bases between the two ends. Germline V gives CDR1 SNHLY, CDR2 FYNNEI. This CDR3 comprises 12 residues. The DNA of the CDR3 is TGTGCCAGCAGCTTCAGAGTAAATGGCTACACCTTC. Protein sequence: CASSFRVNGYTF. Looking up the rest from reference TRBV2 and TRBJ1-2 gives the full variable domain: EPEVTQTPSHQVTQMGQEVILRCVPISNHLYFYWYRQILGQKVEFLVSFYNNEISEKSEIFDDQFSVERPDGSNFTLKIRSTKLEDSAMYFCASSFRVNGYTFGSGTRLTVV.

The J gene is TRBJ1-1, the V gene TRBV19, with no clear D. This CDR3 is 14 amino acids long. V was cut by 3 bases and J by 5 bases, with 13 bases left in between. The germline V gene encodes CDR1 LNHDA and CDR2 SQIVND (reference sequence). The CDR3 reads CASSIGVWATEAFF. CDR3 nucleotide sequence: TGTGCCAGTAGTATTGGAGTGTGGGCGACTGAAGCTTTCTTT.

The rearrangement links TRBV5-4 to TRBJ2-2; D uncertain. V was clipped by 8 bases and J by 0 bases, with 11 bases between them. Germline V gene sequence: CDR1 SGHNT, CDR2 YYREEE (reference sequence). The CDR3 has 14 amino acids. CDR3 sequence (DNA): TGTGCCAGACCGGACGGTTCGAACACCGGGGAGCTGTTTTTT. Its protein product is CARPDGSNTGELFF.

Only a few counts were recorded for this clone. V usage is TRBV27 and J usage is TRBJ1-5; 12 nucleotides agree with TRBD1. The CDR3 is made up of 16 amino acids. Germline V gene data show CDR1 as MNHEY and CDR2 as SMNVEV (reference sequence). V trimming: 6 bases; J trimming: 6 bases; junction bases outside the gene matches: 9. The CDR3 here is CASSLMGQGAIQPQHF. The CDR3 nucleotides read TGTGCCAGCAGCCTAATGGGACAGGGGGCGATTCAGCCCCAGCATTTT.

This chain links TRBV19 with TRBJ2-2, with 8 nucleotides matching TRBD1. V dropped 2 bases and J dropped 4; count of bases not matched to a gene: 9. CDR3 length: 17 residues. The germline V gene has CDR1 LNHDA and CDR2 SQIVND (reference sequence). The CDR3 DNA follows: TGTGCCAGTAGTATATATCTGCCAGGGGGCATCACCGGGGAGCTGTTTTTT. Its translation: CASSIYLPGGITGELFF. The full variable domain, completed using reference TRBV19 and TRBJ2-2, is DGGITQSPKYLFRKEGQNVTLSCEQNLNHDAMYWYRQDPGQGLRLIYYSQIVNDFQKGDIAEGYSVSREKKESFPLTVTSAQKNPTAFYLCASSIYLPGGITGELFFGEGSRLTVL.

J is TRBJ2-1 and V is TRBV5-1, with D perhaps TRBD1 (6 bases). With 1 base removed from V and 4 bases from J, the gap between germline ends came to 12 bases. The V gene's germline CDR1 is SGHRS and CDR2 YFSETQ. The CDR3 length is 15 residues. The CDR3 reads CASSLNGDIYNEQFF. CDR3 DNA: TGCGCCAGCAGCTTGAACGGGGACATTTACAATGAGCAGTTCTTC.

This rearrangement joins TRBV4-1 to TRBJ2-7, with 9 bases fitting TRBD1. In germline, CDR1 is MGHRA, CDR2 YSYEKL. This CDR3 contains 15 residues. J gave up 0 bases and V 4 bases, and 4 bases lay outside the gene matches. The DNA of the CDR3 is TGCGCCAGCAGCCGTCCGGGACAGGGCTCCTACGAGCAGTACTTC. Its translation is CASSRPGQGSYEQYF.

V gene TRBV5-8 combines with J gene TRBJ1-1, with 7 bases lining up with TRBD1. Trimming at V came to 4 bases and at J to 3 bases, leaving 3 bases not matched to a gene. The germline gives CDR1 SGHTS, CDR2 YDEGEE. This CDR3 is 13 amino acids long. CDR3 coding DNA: TGTGCCAGCAGCCCCGACAGGGACACTGAAGCTTTCTTT. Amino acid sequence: CASSPDRDTEAFF.

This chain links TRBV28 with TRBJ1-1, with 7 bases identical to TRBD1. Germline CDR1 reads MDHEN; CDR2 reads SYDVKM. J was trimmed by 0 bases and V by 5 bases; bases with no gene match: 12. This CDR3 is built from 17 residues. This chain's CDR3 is CASSPTPWTGLNTEAFF. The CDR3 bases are TGTGCCAGCAGTCCTACACCATGGACAGGTTTGAACACTGAAGCTTTCTTT.

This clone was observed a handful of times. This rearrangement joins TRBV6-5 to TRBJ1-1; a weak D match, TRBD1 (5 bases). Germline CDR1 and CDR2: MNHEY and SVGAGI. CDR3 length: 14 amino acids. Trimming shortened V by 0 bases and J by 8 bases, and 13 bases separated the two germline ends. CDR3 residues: CASSYSTRGSEAFF. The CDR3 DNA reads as TGTGCCAGCAGTTACTCGACTAGGGGTTCCGAAGCTTTCTTT.